This record concerns one TCR beta chain sequence. The data were taken from a study of T cells in Graves' hyperthyroidism and ophthalmopathy. The authors took PBMCs from 7.5 to 10 ml fresh peripheral blood. TCR beta CDR3 region amplification was performed from RNA transcripts. The primer set for the first-round RT-PCR of the TCR CDR3 was HTBI. TCRdb re-analysed the multiplex PCR reads in MiXCR, keeping a single row per CDR3 protein. Here the sample spans about 340,000 distinct CDR3 sequences, approximately 22% being singletons. Sequencing was carried out using blood. This clonotype was obtained from a woman aged 45-60 years with Graves' hyperthyroidism.

CDR3: CASSLAGGRITDTQYF. The DNA for the CDR3 is TGCGCCAGCAGCTTGGCCGGCGGGAGGATCACAGATACGCAGTATTTT. V usage is TRBV5-1 and J usage is TRBJ2-3; 8 bases match TRBD2. The CDR3 spans 16 residues. CDR1 is SGHRS, CDR2 YFSETQ, per germline. J lost 2 bases, V lost 0 bases, and 5 bases had no gene match.